The 18 T cell receptor beta chains below come from one sample, sequenced in a study of T cell repertoires in cytomegalovirus infection. Using its own MiXCR run on the reads, TCRdb lists one record per CDR3 protein. The data show some 700,000 distinct CDR3 sequences, with 30% to 35% seen just once and 18% held by the top ten. The antigens of these receptors remain unknown. Sample: cultured PBMCs, taken from culture after CMV antigen stimulation. These receptors were obtained from a human donor in good health (CMV status not recorded). Some clones in this sample may be carry-over from other donors' samples.

V and J are TRBV12-3 or TRBV12-4 and TRBJ2-2; tentatively, D is TRBD1 (6 bases). This CDR3 is 15 amino acids long. The V end was cut by 8 bases, the J end by 4 bases, with 17 bases between. The CDR3 loop is CASESRTETTGELFF. As DNA, the CDR3 is TGTGCCAGCGAAAGTCGGACAGAAACCACCGGGGAGCTGTTTTTT.

The chain carries TRBV24-1 and TRBJ2-1, with D possibly TRBD1 on 5 matching bases. The germline V gene has CDR1 KGHDR and CDR2 SFDVKD. Trimming stripped 5 bases from V and 10 bases from J, with 17 bases between. The CDR3 is 14 amino acids. The CDR3: CATSGSGRAEEQFF. CDR3 coding DNA: TGTGCCACCAGTGGTTCAGGGCGCGCCGAGGAGCAGTTCTTC.

The chain has TRBV7-2 and TRBJ2-1; a possible D gene is TRBD2 (6 bases). V lost 1 base and J lost 8, with 21 bases in between. This CDR3 has 17 amino acids. CDR1 and CDR2 (germline): SGHTA, FQGNSA. This CDR3 is CASSLGVFGDFLDEQFF. CDR3 nucleotides: TGTGCCAGCAGCTTAGGGGTTTTCGGGGACTTTCTCGATGAGCAGTTCTTC.

This clonotype came up a few times. The chain uses TRBV28 and TRBJ2-7; tentatively, D is TRBD1 (6 bases). The CDR3 extends over 19 amino acids. Germline V lookup: CDR1 MDHEN, CDR2 SYDVKM. V dropped 6 bases and J dropped 0 bases, with 27 bases sitting between them. CDR3 in DNA: TGTGCCAGCAGCCTAGGCCGCCGGGTGGTGGGGGCGACCTCCTACGAGCAGTACTTC. It encodes CASSLGRRVVGATSYEQYF.

This chain connects TRBV4-1 to TRBJ2-5; TRBD1 might be the D (6 bases). CDR1 and CDR2 from the germline V gene are MGHRA and YSYEKL. The CDR3 has 15 amino acids. V lost 0 bases, J lost 7 bases, and 15 bases lay in between. The CDR3, as DNA: TGCGCCAGCAGCCAAGAGGGACAATGGAGCGGGACCCAGTACTTC. This encodes CASSQEGQWSGTQYF.

In its sample, this clonotype was seen a few times. This chain joins TRBV7-8 and TRBJ2-3; D possibly uses TRBD1 or TRBD2 (5 bases each). V lost 1 base, J lost 6 bases, and 14 bases lay in between. Germline-derived CDR1 and CDR2 are SGHVS and FQNEAQ. This CDR3 region has 15 residues. The chain's CDR3 is CASSLDRGSWDTQYF. CDR3 DNA: TGTGCCAGCAGCTTAGATCGGGGCTCCTGGGATACGCAGTATTTT.

This clonotype was found a few times. The gene calls are TRBV3-1 and TRBJ2-1, with TRBD2 identical over 10 bases. Germline values: CDR1 LGHDT, CDR2 YNNKEL (reference sequence). CDR3 size: 16 residues. The ends lost 3 bases at V and 4 bases at J; junction bases unmatched: 6. The DNA for the CDR3 is TGTGCCAGCAGCCATGCCGGACTAGCGGAATACAATGAGCAGTTCTTC. It encodes CASSHAGLAEYNEQFF.

J is TRBJ2-1 and V is TRBV29-1, with D hard to call. V was pared by 6 bases and J by 3 bases, with 6 bases between. CDR1 and CDR2 (germline): SQVTM, ANQGSEA. The CDR3 is made up of 11 amino acids. CDR3 in DNA: TGCAGCGTAGATCTCTACAATGAGCAGTTCTTC. This encodes CSVDLYNEQFF.

There are many counts of this clonotype. The V gene is TRBV6-2 or TRBV6-3, the J gene TRBJ2-1; 7 bases fit TRBD2. Unmatched junction bases numbered 14, after V lost 6 bases and J lost 0 bases. Germline CDR1 reads MNHEY; CDR2 reads SVGEGT. The CDR3 loop spans 18 amino acids. This chain's CDR3 is CASRRTRGGRSSYNEQFF. The CDR3 region has the DNA TGTGCCAGCAGGAGGACTAGGGGCGGCCGGAGCTCCTACAATGAGCAGTTCTTC.

CDR3 amino acids: CAIAPEGSNQPQHF. The CDR3 region has the DNA TGTGCCATTGCCCCCGAGGGGTCAAATCAGCCCCAGCATTTT. The chain joins TRBV10-3 to TRBJ1-5; D possibly corresponds to TRBD1 (5 bases). Germline V gives CDR1 ENHRY, CDR2 SYGVKD. The CDR3 is made up of 14 amino acids. The V end lost 9 bases, the J end lost 4 bases, and 16 bases lay between the germline ends.

The chain recombines TRBV19 with TRBJ2-6; D not resolved. Germline V gene lookup returns CDR1 LNHDA and CDR2 SQIVND (reference sequence). With 8 bases removed from V and 0 bases from J, the gap between germline ends came to 11 bases. CDR3 length: 15 residues. The CDR3 protein is CASSTFYSGANVLTF. The CDR3 DNA is TGTGCCAGTTCTACATTTTACTCTGGGGCCAACGTCCTGACTTTC.

The sample holds one count of this clonotype. V and J are TRBV4-1 and TRBJ2-3; a weak D match, TRBD1 (5 bases). Trimming took off 1 base at V and 3 bases at J, with 14 bases between the two ends. The CDR3 is 16 amino acids. The germline CDR1 and CDR2 sequences are MGHRA and YSYEKL. DNA for the CDR3: TGCGCCAGCAGCCAAGGGATCATTAAGGGGACAGATACGCAGTATTTT. It encodes CASSQGIIKGTDTQYF.

The chain is built from TRBV28 and TRBJ1-5, with D unresolved. CDR1 MDHEN and CDR2 SYDVKM come from the germline V gene. The V and J ends lost 10 bases and 0 bases respectively, with 16 bases between them. CDR3 size: 15 residues. CDR3 protein: CATSQRGYSNQPQHF. The CDR3 DNA sequence: TGTGCCACATCCCAGAGAGGCTATAGCAATCAGCCCCAGCATTTT.

The V call is TRBV10-3, the J call TRBJ1-1, with 8 bases lining up with TRBD1. The CDR3 extends over 13 amino acids. Germline V gene data show CDR1 as ENHRY and CDR2 as SYGVKD. The trim removed 9 bases at V and 5 bases at J, leaving 8 bases unmatched. The CDR3 protein is CAIRQGRETEAFF. The CDR3 region has the DNA TGTGCCATAAGACAGGGGAGAGAGACTGAAGCTTTCTTT.

The chain recombines TRBV20-1 with TRBJ2-1; the match to TRBD2 covers 16 bases. The CDR3 has 20 amino acids. V trimming: 2 bases; J trimming: 4 bases; junction bases outside the gene matches: 14. CDR1 is DFQATT and CDR2 is SNEGSKA in the germline V gene (reference sequence). CDR3 amino acids: CSARSLPGLAGGPNYNEQFF. The CDR3 nucleotides are TGCAGTGCTAGAAGTCTCCCGGGACTAGCGGGAGGGCCTAATTACAATGAGCAGTTCTTC.

The chain uses TRBV6-1 and TRBJ1-1, with 10 bases identical to TRBD1. This CDR3 region has 14 residues. CDR1 is MNHNS and CDR2 is SASEGT in the germline V gene. Trimming at V came to 4 bases and at J to 3 bases, leaving 2 bases not matched to a gene. The DNA for the CDR3 is TGTGCCAGCAGTGTGGGACAGGGGTACACTGAAGCTTTCTTT. Translation gives CASSVGQGYTEAFF.

The genes are TRBV7-9 and TRBJ2-4; D perhaps matches TRBD2 (7 bases). Trimming pared 4 bases from V and 6 bases from J, leaving 19 bases between. The CDR3 length is 16 residues. Germline V gene data show CDR1 as SEHNR and CDR2 as FQNEAQ (reference sequence). CDR3 nucleotide sequence: TGTGCCAGCAGCTCTCCCGGCGGGGGCGGCGGAAACATTCAGTACTTC. This sequence encodes CASSSPGGGGGNIQYF.

The V call is TRBV7-6, the J call TRBJ2-1; 10 bases are a match to TRBD2. The V segment lost 5 bases and the J segment 8 bases; nucleotides outside the gene matches: 12. CDR3 size: 16 residues. Germline CDR1 and CDR2: SGHVS and FNYEAQ. CDR3 region: CASSALAGARVDEQFF. In DNA, the CDR3 is TGTGCCAGCAGCGCTCTAGCGGGGGCCAGGGTAGATGAGCAGTTCTTC.